This T cell receptor (beta chain) was sequenced for a study of blood T cell repertoires in COVID-19 (dated by TCRdb to the early 2020s). About the study as a whole: Collaborator samples came from the United States, Italy and Spain and covered acute and convalescent phases of COVID-19. Nearly every sample came with metadata listing a de-identified subject ID, COVID-19 status, age in years and sex. The samples were drawn from the first 160 participants of the ongoing ImmuneRACE study and from 1,254 subjects provided by 6 global collaborators. Where HLA class I and class II types were available, the types were taken from metadata supplied by the sample provider, not from assay-based typing. The repertoires were made available in a free public database intended to serve as a resource for research on the immune response to SARS-CoV-2. The prospective study material was composed of cDNA or gDNA derived from T cells, B-cell-depleted T cells, or PBMCs. Deeply sampled blood TCRbeta repertoires from subjects exposed to, actively infected with, or recovered from COVID-19 were included in the dataset.

Note on this clone: The clone's antigen remains unknown. One base away there is no much larger clone; base qualities are not given.

Participants in the prospective study were enrolled through a virtual design, were aged about 18 to 90 years, and lived in 20 to 30 United States geographic areas. In the prospective study, participants were assigned to cohorts based on the clinical history participants reported in a screening survey and a study questionnaire. Exposed participants had been in contact with someone with a PCR-confirmed or clinician-diagnosed COVID-19 case within 2 weeks of study entry. In the prospective study, whole blood, serum and a nasopharyngeal or oropharyngeal swab were collected from each participant by mobile phlebotomists. Prospective study participants could optionally give additional blood draws and questionnaires over an approximately 2-month period. Before DNA extraction, blood samples from the prospective study were shipped at room temperature or frozen. V is trimmed back by 0 bases and J by 8 bases, and the junction contains 6 bases that no gene match accounts for. In the germline V gene, CDR1 corresponds to SGHRS and CDR2 to YFSETQ. The CDR3 covers 15 residues, taking in both the cysteine and the phenylalanine. The kept DNA is CDR3 alone, 45 bases in frame from the first base.

TCRbeta CDR3 regions were amplified from genomic DNA by means of the immunoSEQ Assay, a bias-controlled multiplex PCR. The study's own analysis went as follows. Within the assay, amplification of reference gene primers was used to estimate how many nucleated cells each sample contained. Sequence reads were collapsed and filtered to measure the absolute abundance of every unique TCRbeta CDR3 rearrangement. For each sample, productive Simpson clonality was calculated as the square root of Simpson's diversity index over productive rearrangements. The table was pulled from immuneACCESS by TCRdb, which kept in-frame rearrangements only. Such tables lose some clones; where checked, under half of the loss comes from unresolved V genes, and the rest has no known cause. The D gene and trimming were derived from the DNA, and the V and J assignments and clone size from that table. The sample yields fewer than 350,000 clones; 88% were counted once. Clones ranked in the top ten supply approximately 1% of the sample.

Findings and caveats that apply to the study as a whole: How much clinical and demographic metadata was included differed by source and by participant, and the metadata was provided uncurated.

The sequence joins TRBV5-1 to TRBJ1-4; 8 bases in between match TRBD1. The source material was PBMCs or T cells enriched from blood (not recorded which). The source is a woman aged 25-40 years who had been exposed to COVID-19. The CDR3 protein: CASSLGAGGDEKLFF. The bases are TGCGCCAGCAGCTTGGGGGCAGGGGGCGACGAAAAACTGTTTTTT.